These 29 T cell receptor beta chains share one sample of origin, sequenced in a study of blood T cell repertoires in COVID-19. The protocol was immunoSEQ multiplex PCR, while the TCRdb copy is restricted to in-frame clones and leaves out a portion. The sample has about 140,000 clones; 76% are singletons. Specimen: peripheral blood. The receptor source for this set is a woman aged 80 or over with active or convalescent COVID-19.

The rearrangement links TRBV2 to TRBJ1-2; D not certain. Per germline, CDR1 SNHLY and CDR2 FYNNEI. Between the trimmed V and J ends, which lost 6 bases and 2 bases, there was a span of 10 bases. This CDR3 has 13 amino acids. Here the CDR3 reads CASSPTENYGYTF. The CDR3 region has the DNA TGTGCCAGCAGCCCAACTGAGAACTATGGCTACACCTTC.

V gene TRBV19 combines with J gene TRBJ1-5, with 9 bases lining up with TRBD1. CDR1 LNHDA and CDR2 SQIVND come from the germline V gene (reference sequence). V gave up 10 bases and J gave up 6 bases; unmatched junction bases: 13. The CDR3 runs 15 residues. The CDR3: CATSPRDRAGQPQHF. Written as DNA, the CDR3 is TGTGCCACTTCCCCCCGGGACAGGGCTGGTCAGCCCCAGCATTTT.

This chain links TRBV5-1 with TRBJ1-5, with D possibly being TRBD1 (5 bases). Per the germline V gene, CDR1 is SGHRS and CDR2 is YFSETQ. V was clipped by 3 bases and J by 8 bases, with 12 bases between them. This CDR3 is built from 13 residues. The DNA of the CDR3 is TGCGCCAGCAGCTGGTCAGGGTCGGAGCCCCAGCATTTT. It is translated as CASSWSGSEPQHF.

This clone occurred a few times. The rearrangement uses TRBV2 and TRBJ1-1; 7 positions agree with TRBD1. The ends lost 7 bases at V and 0 bases at J; junction bases unmatched: 14. The CDR3 totals 17 residues. CDR1 is SNHLY and CDR2 is FYNNEI in the germline V gene. This chain's CDR3 is CASTYLSVGTVNTEAFF. The CDR3 DNA reads TGTGCCAGCACTTATCTGTCTGTAGGGACAGTGAACACTGAAGCTTTCTTT.

This clone was observed a handful of times. J is TRBJ1-3 and V is TRBV5-1; perhaps TRBD1 as D (5 bases). Germline CDR1 is SGHRS and CDR2 is YFSETQ. This CDR3 is built from 17 residues. V dropped 3 bases and J dropped 3 bases, with 19 bases sitting between them. The CDR3 DNA follows: TGCGCCAGCAGCTATACAACAGGCCAGGGAGGTGGAAACACCATATATTTT. Protein sequence: CASSYTTGQGGGNTIYF.

The rearrangement joins TRBV5-6 to TRBJ1-6, with 9 positions matching TRBD1. The CDR3 runs to 16 residues. Per the germline V gene, CDR1 is SGHDT and CDR2 is YYEEEE. Trimming removed 5 bases from V and 0 bases from J; junction bases left unmatched: 3. The CDR3 DNA follows: TGTGCCAGCAGGATGACAGGGGGCTCCTATAATTCACCCCTCCACTTT. Translated, it gives CASRMTGGSYNSPLHF.

This clone was counted between two and nine times. V usage is TRBV2 and J usage is TRBJ2-5; D may be TRBD2 (6 bases). Germline V gene sequence: CDR1 SNHLY, CDR2 FYNNEI. The CDR3 runs 13 residues. Trimming removed 5 bases at V and 2 bases at J, with 9 bases between. The CDR3 nucleotides read TGTGCCAGCAGTCCAGGACTACAAGAGACCCAGTACTTC. As protein: CASSPGLQETQYF.

This sequence joins TRBV5-4 and TRBJ2-3, with TRBD2 as a possible D gene (5 bases). The germline V gene encodes CDR1 SGHNT and CDR2 YYREEE (reference sequence). This CDR3 is 14 amino acids long. Between the trimmed V and J ends, which lost 0 bases and 2 bases, there was a span of 7 bases. CDR3 region: CASSLETTTDTQYF. Written as DNA, the CDR3 is TGTGCCAGCAGCTTGGAGACTACCACAGATACGCAGTATTTT. Supplemented by reference TRBV5-4 and TRBJ2-3, the full variable domain reads ETGVTQSPTHLIKTRGQQVTLRCSSQSGHNTVSWYQQALGQGPQFIFQYYREEENGRGNFPPRFSGLQFPNYSSELNVNALELDDSALYLCASSLETTTDTQYFGPGTRLTVL.

The gene calls are TRBV6-2 or TRBV6-3 and TRBJ1-5; D not resolved. With 6 bases removed from V and 0 bases from J, the gap between germline ends came to 12 bases. This CDR3 contains 15 residues. Germline-derived CDR1 and CDR2 are MNHEY and SVGEGT. CDR3 in amino acids: CASSSAAASNQPQHF. The CDR3 bases are TGTGCCAGCAGCTCTGCGGCGGCTAGCAATCAGCCCCAGCATTTT.

The chain carries TRBV6-2 or TRBV6-3 and TRBJ1-5; D is perhaps TRBD1 (6 bases). Trimming cost V 3 bases and J 5 bases, with 11 bases left between them. CDR3 length: 14 residues. From germline, CDR1 is MNHEY and CDR2 SVGEGT. This CDR3 reads CASSYSGGYQPQHF. As DNA, the CDR3 is TGTGCCAGCAGTTATTCTGGGGGCTATCAGCCCCAGCATTTT.

The chain has TRBV14 and TRBJ1-2, with TRBD1 as a possible D gene (6 bases). This CDR3 has 14 amino acids. V shed 9 bases and J shed 4 bases, with 18 bases lying between them. The V gene's germline CDR1 is SGHDN and CDR2 FVKESK. Here the CDR3 reads CARDLRDTSYGYTF. CDR3 nucleotides: TGTGCCAGAGACCTCCGGGACACTTCCTATGGCTACACCTTC.

This clone has just one count. The rearrangement uses TRBV5-1 and TRBJ1-6; D remains ambiguous. CDR3 length equals 13 residues. V was shortened by 3 bases and J by 8 bases, with 9 bases between the two germline ends. CDR1 and CDR2 (germline): SGHRS, YFSETQ. The CDR3 loop is CASSSDMYSPLHF. The CDR3 bases are TGCGCCAGCAGCTCAGACATGTATTCACCCCTCCACTTT.

The V call is TRBV12-3 or TRBV12-4, the J call TRBJ2-1; D is unresolved. Trimming removed 9 bases from V and 6 bases from J, with 15 bases in between. This CDR3 comprises 13 residues. The CDR3 reads CASHLGSSNEQFF. In nucleotides, the CDR3 is TGTGCCAGTCATTTAGGTAGCAGCAATGAGCAGTTCTTC.

This clone was seen a handful of times. The gene calls are TRBV7-2 and TRBJ2-7; 7 bases match TRBD1. From germline, CDR1 is SGHTA and CDR2 FQGNSA. The CDR3 has 16 residues. V was pared by 2 bases and J by 4 bases, with 11 bases of the junction left unmatched. In DNA, the CDR3 is TGTGCCAGCAGCTTAATTTCGACAGGGTATTTGTACGAGCAGTACTTC. This translates into CASSLISTGYLYEQYF. The entire variable domain, with the rest obtained from reference TRBV7-2 and TRBJ2-7, is as follows: GAGVSQSPSNKVTEKGKDVELRCDPISGHTALYWYRQSLGQGLEFLIYFQGNSAPDKSGLPSDRFSAERTGGSVSTLTIQRTQQEDSAVYLCASSLISTGYLYEQYFGPGTRLTVT.

V is TRBV5-4 and J is TRBJ1-1, with unresolved D. V lost 4 bases to trimming and J lost 1 base, with 14 bases between them. Germline V CDR1 and CDR2: SGHNT, YYREEE (reference sequence). The CDR3 has 15 residues. CDR3 amino acids: CASSLLYGENTEAFF. The CDR3 DNA reads as TGTGCCAGCAGCCTCCTTTACGGGGAGAACACTGAAGCTTTCTTT. Looking up the rest from reference TRBV5-4 and TRBJ1-1 gives the full variable domain: ETGVTQSPTHLIKTRGQQVTLRCSSQSGHNTVSWYQQALGQGPQFIFQYYREEENGRGNFPPRFSGLQFPNYSSELNVNALELDDSALYLCASSLLYGENTEAFFGQGTRLTVV.

The rearrangement links TRBV5-1 to TRBJ2-4; 7 nucleotides agree with TRBD1. J lost 3 bases, V lost 0 bases, and 6 bases had no gene match. The CDR3 runs 16 residues. CDR1 and CDR2 from the germline V gene are SGHRS and YFSETQ. The CDR3 reads CASSLADRVGKNIQYF. CDR3 nucleotides: TGCGCCAGCAGCTTGGCTGACAGGGTGGGCAAAAACATTCAGTACTTC.

This clone has more than one count but fewer than ten. This CDR3 reads CAIKTSEVSTDTQYF. In DNA, the CDR3 is TGTGCCATCAAAACATCAGAGGTCAGCACAGATACGCAGTATTTT. The rearrangement uses TRBV10-3 and TRBJ2-3; no firm D call. The germline V gene encodes CDR1 ENHRY and CDR2 SYGVKD. The germline V and J ends were trimmed by 7 bases and 0 bases, with 14 bases remaining between them. The CDR3 contains 15 residues.

The chain carries TRBV7-8 and TRBJ2-7, with D tentatively TRBD1 (5 bases). Germline loops: CDR1 SGHVS, CDR2 FQNEAQ. Trimming took off 6 bases at V and 5 bases at J, with 14 bases between the two ends. CDR3 length: 13 amino acids. Written as DNA, the CDR3 is TGTGCCAGCAGTCTTCAGGGTCCCGACGAGCAGTACTTC. It encodes CASSLQGPDEQYF. Filled out from reference TRBV7-8 and TRBJ2-7, the complete variable domain reads GAGVSQSPRYKVAKRGQDVALRCDPISGHVSLFWYQQALGQGPEFLTYFQNEAQLDKSGLPSDRFFAERPEGSVSTLKIQRTQQEDSAVYLCASSLQGPDEQYFGPGTRLTVT.

This clone was detected a few times. The genes are TRBV18 and TRBJ1-2; D may be TRBD1 (6 bases). Germline V CDR1 and CDR2: KGHSH, LQKENI. The CDR3 length is 14 residues. Trimming removed 2 bases from V and 9 bases from J, with 16 bases in between. Here the CDR3 DNA reads TGTGCCAGCTCACCAACGGGACACCAGACTAGCTACACCTTC. This sequence encodes CASSPTGHQTSYTF.

The V call is TRBV28, the J call TRBJ2-7, with D perhaps matching TRBD2 (5 bases). The CDR3 loop spans 15 amino acids. The V end lost 1 base, the J end lost 3 bases, and 13 bases lay between the germline ends. CDR1 MDHEN and CDR2 SYDVKM come from the germline V gene. For the CDR3, the DNA is TGTGCCAGCAGTTTATATTTGGGAGAGGGCTACGAGCAGTACTTC. Its protein product is CASSLYLGEGYEQYF.

The J gene is TRBJ2-7, the V gene TRBV3-1 (or the pseudogene TRBV3-2); 12 bases fit TRBD2. V lost 4 bases and J lost 6; bases outside the gene matches: 4. This CDR3 comprises 14 residues. Germline CDR1 is LGHDT and CDR2 is YNNKEL (reference sequence). CDR3 DNA sequence: TGTGCCAGCAGCCTCCCGGGACTAGCGGGCGAGCAGTACTTC. Protein product: CASSLPGLAGEQYF.

This clone occurred once. The chain links TRBV5-4 to TRBJ1-1, with no clear D. This CDR3 region has 15 residues. The germline V gene has CDR1 SGHNT and CDR2 YYREEE (reference sequence). Between the trimmed V and J ends, which lost 5 bases and 5 bases, there was a span of 19 bases. In nucleotides, the CDR3 is TGTGCCAGCAGTCGGATGGAGGGTCTGGGGACTGAAGCTTTCTTT. Translated: CASSRMEGLGTEAFF.

This clone showed up just once. The chain employs TRBV5-1 and TRBJ2-5; TRBD2 is a possible D gene (7 bases). V was cut by 0 bases and J by 1 base, with 13 bases left in between. Germline V CDR1 and CDR2: SGHRS, YFSETQ. This CDR3 is built from 16 residues. In DNA form, the CDR3 reads TGCGCCAGCAGCTTGGGGGGGGGCGCGGTCCAAGAGACCCAGTACTTC. It specifies CASSLGGGAVQETQYF.

The chain recombines TRBV10-2 with TRBJ2-2; TRBD2 aligns across 8 bases. CDR3 length: 15 amino acids. Germline V gene sequence: CDR1 WSHSY, CDR2 SAAADI. The V segment lost 6 bases and the J segment 4 bases; nucleotides outside the gene matches: 7. In DNA, the CDR3 is TGCGCCAGCAGCCTGCCCGGGGGGGGCACCGGGGAGCTGTTTTTT. It encodes CASSLPGGGTGELFF.

The V call is TRBV5-1, the J call TRBJ2-5; 13 nucleotides line up with TRBD2. The CDR3 totals 15 residues. V was pared by 6 bases and J by 1 base, with 3 bases of the junction left unmatched. CDR1 and CDR2 (germline): SGHRS, YFSETQ. The CDR3 DNA follows: TGCGCCAGCACAAGGACTAGCGGGGGCCAAGAGACCCAGTACTTC. This codes for CASTRTSGGQETQYF.

A few counts support this clone. This chain connects TRBV30 to TRBJ1-6; a weak D match, TRBD1 (6 bases). With 2 bases removed from V and 10 bases from J, the gap between germline ends came to 12 bases. CDR3 length equals 13 residues. Per germline, CDR1 GTSNPN and CDR2 SVGIG (reference sequence). CDR3 nucleotides: TGTGCCTGGAGTCCGACAGGTGGATCACCCCTCCACTTT. Translating it yields CAWSPTGGSPLHF.

The chain links TRBV11-2 to TRBJ2-5; D is undetermined. Per the germline V gene, CDR1 is SGHAT and CDR2 is FQNNGV. Trimming took off 4 bases at V and 5 bases at J, with 17 bases between the two ends. The CDR3 loop spans 15 amino acids. In nucleotides, the CDR3 is TGTGCCAGCAGCTCTAGTCCAGCTACGCCCGAGACCCAGTACTTC. Its translation: CASSSSPATPETQYF.

This clone is judged medium-sized. The rearrangement links TRBV6-5 to TRBJ2-1, with 7 bases lining up with TRBD1. This CDR3 spans 15 amino acids. V dropped 2 bases and J dropped 4; count of bases not matched to a gene: 5. Per germline, CDR1 MNHEY and CDR2 SVGAGI. CDR3 nucleotides: TGTGCCAGCAGTTACCTGGGACAGAGATACAATGAGCAGTTCTTC. This translates into CASSYLGQRYNEQFF.

The J gene is TRBJ1-2, the V gene TRBV19; possibly TRBD1 for D (5 bases). Germline V CDR1 and CDR2: LNHDA, SQIVND (reference sequence). Trimming removed 10 bases from V and 8 bases from J, with 23 bases in between. The CDR3 covers 14 residues. The CDR3 region is CATTPRGATGGYTF. CDR3 DNA sequence: TGTGCCACTACACCGCGGGGCGCCACGGGAGGCTACACCTTC.